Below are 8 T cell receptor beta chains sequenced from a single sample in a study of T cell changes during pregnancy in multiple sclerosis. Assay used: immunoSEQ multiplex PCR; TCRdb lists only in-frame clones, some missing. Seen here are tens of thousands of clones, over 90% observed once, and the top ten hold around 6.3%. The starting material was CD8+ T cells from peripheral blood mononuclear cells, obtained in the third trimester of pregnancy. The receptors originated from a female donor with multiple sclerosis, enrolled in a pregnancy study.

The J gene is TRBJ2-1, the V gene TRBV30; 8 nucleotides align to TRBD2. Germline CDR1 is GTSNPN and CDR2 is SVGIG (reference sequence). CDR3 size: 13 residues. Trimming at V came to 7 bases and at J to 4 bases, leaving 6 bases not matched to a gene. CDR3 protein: CASLSGSYNEQFF. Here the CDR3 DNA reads TGTGCCTCCCTCAGCGGGAGTTACAATGAGCAGTTCTTC.

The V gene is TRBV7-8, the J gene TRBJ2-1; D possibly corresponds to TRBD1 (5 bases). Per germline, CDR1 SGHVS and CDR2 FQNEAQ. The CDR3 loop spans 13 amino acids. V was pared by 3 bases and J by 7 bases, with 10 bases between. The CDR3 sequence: CASSLPGRNEQFF. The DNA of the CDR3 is TGTGCCAGCAGCTTGCCAGGGCGGAATGAGCAGTTCTTC.

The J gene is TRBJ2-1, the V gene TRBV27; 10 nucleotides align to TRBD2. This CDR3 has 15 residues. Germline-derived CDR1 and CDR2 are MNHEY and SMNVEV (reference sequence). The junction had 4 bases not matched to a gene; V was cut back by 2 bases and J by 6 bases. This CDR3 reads CASSLNLAGANEQFF. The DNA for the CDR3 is TGTGCCAGCAGTTTAAACCTAGCGGGGGCCAATGAGCAGTTCTTC.

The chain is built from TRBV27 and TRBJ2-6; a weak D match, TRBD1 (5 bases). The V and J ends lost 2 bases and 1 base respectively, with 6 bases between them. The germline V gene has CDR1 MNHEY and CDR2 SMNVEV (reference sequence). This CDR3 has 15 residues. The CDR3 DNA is TGTGCCAGCAGTTTAAGGGGTTCTGGGGCCAACGTCCTGACTTTC. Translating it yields CASSLRGSGANVLTF.

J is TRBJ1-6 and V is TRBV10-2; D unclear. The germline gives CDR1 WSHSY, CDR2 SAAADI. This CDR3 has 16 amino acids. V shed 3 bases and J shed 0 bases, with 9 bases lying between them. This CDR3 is CASSDRRSSYNSPLHF. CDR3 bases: TGCGCCAGCAGTGATAGGAGAAGCTCCTATAATTCACCCCTCCACTTT.

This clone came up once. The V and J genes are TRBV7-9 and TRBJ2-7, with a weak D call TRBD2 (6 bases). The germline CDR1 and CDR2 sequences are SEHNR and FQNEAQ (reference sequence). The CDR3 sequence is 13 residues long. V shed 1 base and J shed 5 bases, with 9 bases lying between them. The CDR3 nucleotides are TGTGCCAGCAGCTTAGGACTAGTTCACGAGCAGTACTTC. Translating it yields CASSLGLVHEQYF.

This CDR3 is CASSVVGVNTGELFF. The DNA of the CDR3 is TGTGCCAGCAGCGTAGTGGGAGTAAACACCGGGGAGCTGTTTTTT. This chain joins TRBV9 and TRBJ2-2; weak D call: TRBD2 (5 bases). Germline V lookup: CDR1 SGDLS, CDR2 YYNGEE. The germline V and J ends were trimmed by 0 bases and 2 bases, with 8 bases remaining between them. CDR3 length: 15 residues.

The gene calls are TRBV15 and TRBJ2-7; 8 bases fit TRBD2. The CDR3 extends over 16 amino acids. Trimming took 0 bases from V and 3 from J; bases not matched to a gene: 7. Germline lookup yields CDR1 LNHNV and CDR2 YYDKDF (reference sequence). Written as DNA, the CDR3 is TGTGCCACCAGCAGAGATAGCGGGAAGGGGCGCTACGAGCAGTACTTC. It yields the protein CATSRDSGKGRYEQYF.